The clone carrying this TCR beta chain was counted a few times. Its target is not known. This specimen belongs to a study of CD8 T cells in ankylosing spondylitis. The study, taken as a whole, reports: Researchers reportedly found disease-linked clones significantly enriched in matched ankylosing spondylitis synovial fluid. Characteristic of ankylosing spondylitis blood, it appeared, was a TCR beta motif comprising several highly homologous variants.

CDR3 size: 13 residues. Trimming stripped 0 bases from V and 4 bases from J, with 8 bases between. Germline V gene data show CDR1 as DFQATT and CDR2 as SNEGSKA (reference sequence). With molecular barcodes, quantitative 5'-RACE was used to make the TCR beta libraries. TCRdb ran MiXCR on the 5' RACE reads and lists one entry per CDR3 protein. This sample has about 330,000 distinct CDR3 sequences, with 6.5% to 10% found just once. The clonotype was recovered from a male donor with ankylosing spondylitis. V and J are TRBV20-1 and TRBJ2-3, with D tentatively TRBD1 or TRBD2 (5 bases each). Sequencing was carried out using blood, either unsorted or a sorted T cell fraction (not recorded which). The CDR3 bases are TGCAGTGCTAGAGATACGGGGCCAGATACGCAGTATTTT. Amino acids: CSARDTGPDTQYF.